Below are 22 T cell receptor beta chains sequenced from a single sample in a study of cytomegalovirus exposure and HLA in healthy donors. With 60 Vbeta and 13 Jbeta primers, the PCR was carried out. Libraries were prepared by immunoSEQ multiplex PCR; TCRdb keeps only in-frame clonotypes and omits some of them. In the table there are around 230,000 clones, around 76% of which are singletons. Sequenced sample: PBMCs. The origin of the receptors is a man in his forties or fifties in good health and CMV-seropositive.

The chain carries TRBV13 and TRBJ2-7; 8 positions agree with TRBD2. The CDR3 has 15 residues. Germline CDR1 PRHDT, CDR2 FYEKMQ (reference sequence). V was clipped by 2 bases and J by 2 bases; unmatched bases: 5. The CDR3 coding sequence is TGTGCCAGCAGCTTAAAAGCGGGGGACACCTACGAGCAGTACTTC. It encodes CASSLKAGDTYEQYF.

The gene calls are TRBV5-1 and TRBJ2-3; TRBD2 aligns across 8 bases. The CDR3 extends over 15 amino acids. CDR1 is SGHRS and CDR2 is YFSETQ in the germline V gene. The ends lost 4 bases at V and 2 bases at J; junction bases unmatched: 6. The DNA for the CDR3 is TGCGCCAGCAGCCCGGGACTAGATTTCACAGATACGCAGTATTTT. Translation: CASSPGLDFTDTQYF. The whole variable domain, filled in from reference TRBV5-1 and TRBJ2-3, reads KAGVTQTPRYLIKTRGQQVTLSCSPISGHRSVSWYQQTPGQGLQFLFEYFSETQRNKGNFPGRFSGRQFSNSRSEMNVSTLELGDSALYLCASSPGLDFTDTQYFGPGTRLTVL.

This clone was seen only a few times. CDR3 coding DNA: TGTGCCAGCAGACCCTGGGGGACAGGGGCGCCTTTTTCGACCTACGAGCAGTACGTC. Its translation: CASRPWGTGAPFSTYEQYV. This sequence joins TRBV5-6 and TRBJ2-7; 10 positions match TRBD1. The V gene end was trimmed by 5 bases and the J gene end by 2 bases; junction bases not matched to a gene: 19. Per germline, CDR1 SGHDT and CDR2 YYEEEE. The CDR3 runs to 19 residues.

The chain recombines TRBV6-5 with TRBJ2-7; TRBD1 agrees at 10 bases. The CDR3 is made up of 15 amino acids. V was pared by 0 bases and J by 4 bases, with 3 bases of the junction left unmatched. CDR1 is MNHEY and CDR2 is SVGAGI in the germline V gene. The CDR3: CASSYSTGGEYEQYF. For the CDR3, the DNA is TGTGCCAGCAGTTACTCGACAGGGGGCGAGTACGAGCAGTACTTC.

This sequence joins TRBV27 and TRBJ2-5; 11 positions match TRBD2. The CDR3 is made up of 16 amino acids. After removal of 3 bases from V and 4 bases from J, the junction contained 7 bases not matched to a gene. CDR1 is MNHEY and CDR2 is SMNVEV in the germline V gene (reference sequence). DNA for the CDR3: TGTGCCAGCAGTTTTATAGCGGGAGGGCCAGGAGAGACCCAGTACTTC. Translated, it gives CASSFIAGGPGETQYF.

Details on this clone: Other DNA sequences in the sample encode the same CDR3. J is TRBJ1-2 and V is TRBV7-9; D might be TRBD1 (6 bases). Trimming took 1 base from V and 3 from J, leaving 6 bases between them. Germline CDR1 is SEHNR and CDR2 is FQNEAQ (reference sequence). This CDR3 contains 13 residues. The chain's CDR3 is CASSLGTDYGYTF. The CDR3 nucleotides read TGTGCCAGCAGCTTAGGGACAGACTATGGCTACACCTTC.

This clone was counted a single time. V is TRBV18 and J is TRBJ2-7; 7 bases match TRBD2. Germline CDR1 KGHSH, CDR2 LQKENI. J gave up 4 bases and V 6 bases, and 6 bases lay outside the gene matches. The CDR3 is 13 amino acids. The CDR3 DNA reads TGTGCCAGCTCCGGGGGGACGGGGTACGAGCAGTACTTC. Its translation is CASSGGTGYEQYF. The whole variable domain, remainder taken from reference TRBV18 and TRBJ2-7, is NAGVMQNPRHLVRRRGQEARLRCSPMKGHSHVYWYRQLPEEGLKFMVYLQKENIIDESGMPKERFSAEFPKEGPSILRIQQVVRGDSAAYFCASSGGTGYEQYFGPGTRLTVT.

The chain links TRBV7-2 to TRBJ2-7; TRBD1 agrees at 9 bases. The J segment lost 5 bases and the V segment lost 5 bases, leaving 10 bases of the junction unmatched. This CDR3 spans 15 amino acids. CDR1 is SGHTA, CDR2 FQGNSA, per germline. The CDR3 bases are TGTGCCAGCAGCCCCGGGACAGGGTTAACCCACGAGCAGTACTTC. This codes for CASSPGTGLTHEQYF. The variable domain in full, with the rest retrieved from reference TRBV7-2 and TRBJ2-7, is GAGVSQSPSNKVTEKGKDVELRCDPISGHTALYWYRQSLGQGLEFLIYFQGNSAPDKSGLPSDRFSAERTGGSVSTLTIQRTQQEDSAVYLCASSPGTGLTHEQYFGPGTRLTVT.

Only a few counts were recorded for this clone. This chain uses TRBV2 with TRBJ1-1, with D hard to call. The CDR3 totals 14 residues. Looked up from germline, CDR1 is SNHLY and CDR2 is FYNNEI. V gave up 7 bases and J gave up 4 bases, with 16 bases separating them. CDR3 DNA sequence: TGTGCCAGCAATACAAGACCCGAGGGCACTGAAGCTTTCTTT. Protein product: CASNTRPEGTEAFF.

This clone was detected only once. V is TRBV6-1 and J is TRBJ1-2; no clear D gene. With 3 bases removed from V and 5 bases from J, the gap between germline ends came to 16 bases. The CDR3 has 15 amino acids. Germline V CDR1 and CDR2: MNHNS, SASEGT. CDR3 loop: CASSDLGSQAYGYTF. CDR3 nucleotides: TGTGCCAGCAGTGACTTAGGCAGCCAGGCGTATGGCTACACCTTC.

V gene TRBV30 combines with J gene TRBJ1-1, with D possibly being TRBD1 (6 bases). Trimming stripped 4 bases from V and 10 bases from J, with 13 bases between. The CDR3 sequence is 11 residues long. The V gene's germline CDR1 is GTSNPN and CDR2 SVGIG (reference sequence). As DNA, the CDR3 is TGTGCCTGGACAGGACAGACGAGAGCTTTCTTT. It codes for CAWTGQTRAFF.

The chain couples TRBV11-1 to TRBJ2-7, with 8 positions matching TRBD1. The CDR3 is 14 amino acids. The germline gives CDR1 SGHAT, CDR2 FQDESV (reference sequence). V lost 1 base to trimming and J lost 6 bases; unmatched junction nucleotides: 5. The DNA of the CDR3 is TGTGCCAGCAGCTTAGGGACAGGGATGCTCGAGCAGTACGTC. Translating gives CASSLGTGMLEQYV.

The V gene is TRBV6-1, the J gene TRBJ2-1, with no clear D. Trimming removed 10 bases at V and 7 bases at J, with 14 bases between. Looked up from germline, CDR1 is MNHNS and CDR2 is SASEGT. The CDR3 has 12 amino acids. The CDR3 DNA sequence: TGTGCCATTACCGGTGCTGATAATGAGCAGTTCTTC. Translating gives CAITGADNEQFF.

The chain carries TRBV19 and TRBJ1-2; 9 bases agree with TRBD1. The CDR3 consists of 15 residues. Germline CDR1 and CDR2: LNHDA and SQIVND (reference sequence). V trimming: 1 base; J trimming: 7 bases; junction bases outside the gene matches: 7. CDR3 residues: CASSIASQGAGGYTF. The CDR3 nucleotides read TGTGCCAGTAGTATAGCTTCACAGGGGGCTGGTGGCTACACCTTC. The whole variable domain, remainder taken from reference TRBV19 and TRBJ1-2, is DGGITQSPKYLFRKEGQNVTLSCEQNLNHDAMYWYRQDPGQGLRLIYYSQIVNDFQKGDIAEGYSVSREKKESFPLTVTSAQKNPTAFYLCASSIASQGAGGYTFGSGTRLTVV.

V is TRBV13 and J is TRBJ2-2, with 13 bases fitting TRBD2. Unmatched junction bases numbered 6, after V lost 4 bases and J lost 7 bases. Germline V gene data show CDR1 as PRHDT and CDR2 as FYEKMQ (reference sequence). The CDR3 is 16 residues long. CDR3 DNA: TGTGCCAGCAGCTCCTGGACTAGCGGGAGTAGCGGGGAGCTGTTTTTT. Protein: CASSSWTSGSSGELFF.

The chain uses TRBV4-1 and TRBJ2-1; 8 bases are shared with TRBD1. In germline, CDR1 is MGHRA, CDR2 YSYEKL. This CDR3 is 16 amino acids long. Losses at the gene ends were 1 base for V and 4 bases for J; bases not matched to a gene: 6. The CDR3 DNA sequence: TGCGCCAGCAGCCAAGTCGGGACAGGATTTTACAATGAGCAGTTCTTC. Translation: CASSQVGTGFYNEQFF.

V and J are TRBV2 and TRBJ1-6, with 7 bases aligning to TRBD1. This CDR3 comprises 15 residues. The germline gives CDR1 SNHLY, CDR2 FYNNEI. J lost 7 bases, V lost 2 bases, and 5 bases had no gene match. The CDR3 bases are TGTGCCAGCAGTGAACCCACAGGGGCCAATTCACCCCTCCACTTT. This codes for CASSEPTGANSPLHF.

J is TRBJ2-1 and V is TRBV29-1, with a weak D call TRBD2 (6 bases). The CDR3 is 12 residues long. Per germline, CDR1 SQVTM and CDR2 ANQGSEA. The V end lost 6 bases, the J end lost 12 bases, and 18 bases lay between the germline ends. The CDR3 sequence is CSVGEDGLRQFF. The CDR3 DNA reads TGCAGCGTCGGCGAAGACGGACTACGGCAGTTCTTC.

The chain recombines TRBV19 with TRBJ1-1, with 7 bases that match TRBD1. V was clipped by 5 bases and J by 5 bases; unmatched bases: 11. Per the germline V gene, CDR1 is LNHDA and CDR2 is SQIVND (reference sequence). The CDR3 runs 15 residues. The CDR3 DNA reads as TGTGCCAGTAGTTCACCGCCACAGGGGAGAACTGAAGCTTTCTTT. It yields the protein CASSSPPQGRTEAFF. Using reference TRBV19 and TRBJ1-1 for the parts outside the CDR3, the full variable domain is DGGITQSPKYLFRKEGQNVTLSCEQNLNHDAMYWYRQDPGQGLRLIYYSQIVNDFQKGDIAEGYSVSREKKESFPLTVTSAQKNPTAFYLCASSSPPQGRTEAFFGQGTRLTVV.

The rearrangement joins TRBV9 to TRBJ1-4; the D is unclear. CDR1 is SGDLS and CDR2 is YYNGEE in the germline V gene. The CDR3 length is 14 residues. Between the trimmed V and J ends, which lost 3 bases and 1 base, there was a span of 7 bases. The CDR3, as DNA: TGTGCCAGCAGCGCGGGTGGAACTAATGAAAAACTGTTTTTT. Translation gives CASSAGGTNEKLFF.

The gene calls are TRBV19 and TRBJ2-3, with 7 bases that match TRBD2. Trimming took 0 bases from V and 0 from J; bases not matched to a gene: 12. In germline, CDR1 is LNHDA, CDR2 SQIVND (reference sequence). There are 19 residues in the CDR3. As DNA, the CDR3 is TGTGCCAGTAGTATAGACCTAGAAGCGGGGACGTCTAGCACAGATACGCAGTATTTT. Its translation is CASSIDLEAGTSSTDTQYF. The full variable domain, with the rest looked up from reference TRBV19 and TRBJ2-3, is DGGITQSPKYLFRKEGQNVTLSCEQNLNHDAMYWYRQDPGQGLRLIYYSQIVNDFQKGDIAEGYSVSREKKESFPLTVTSAQKNPTAFYLCASSIDLEAGTSSTDTQYFGPGTRLTVL.

This chain uses TRBV5-1 with TRBJ2-2; TRBD1 agrees at 7 bases. V shed 6 bases and J 9 bases; nucleotides not matched to a gene: 5. Germline V gene data show CDR1 as SGHRS and CDR2 as YFSETQ. The CDR3 spans 12 residues. The CDR3 DNA reads as TGCGCCAGCAATGGGACAGCGTGGGAGCTGTTTTTT. The encoded protein is CASNGTAWELFF. Drawing the rest from reference TRBV5-1 and TRBJ2-2, the complete variable domain is KAGVTQTPRYLIKTRGQQVTLSCSPISGHRSVSWYQQTPGQGLQFLFEYFSETQRNKGNFPGRFSGRQFSNSRSEMNVSTLELGDSALYLCASNGTAWELFFGEGSRLTVL.